This T cell receptor beta chain appears in the sequencing data of a study of CD8 T cells in ankylosing spondylitis. The study, taken as a whole, reports: The study looked at matched synovial fluid samples from ankylosing spondylitis patients. Disease-linked clones were reported to be significantly enriched there. Ankylosing spondylitis blood appeared to carry a characteristic TCR beta motif of roughly eight highly homologous variants. Clones linked with disease were CD8+ and fairly uncommon in the peripheral blood. Earlier reports found some motif variants in synovial fluid and blood in reactive arthritis.

As the method for making TCR beta libraries, quantitative 5'-RACE with molecular barcodes was used. MiXCR was run by TCRdb on the 5' RACE reads, yielding one entry per CDR3 protein. The repertoire holds fewer than 500,000 distinct CDR3 sequences, with 20% to 25% as singletons. The germline CDR1 and CDR2 sequences are SGHVS and FNYEAQ. This CDR3 is 16 amino acids long. Comment on this clonotype: Its antigen is not identified. The junction shows a germline mismatch at one end, possibly a read error.

This clonotype was obtained from a male donor with ankylosing spondylitis. The gene calls are TRBV7-6 and TRBJ2-7; the match to TRBD2 covers 9 bases. The sequenced sample consisted of blood, either unsorted or a sorted T cell fraction (not recorded which). This chain's CDR3 is CASSLAGLAGAGEQYF. The CDR3 DNA sequence: TGTGCCAGCAGCCTAGCGGGATTAGCGGGAGCAGGGGAGCAGTACTTC.